These 2 T cell receptor beta chains were sequenced from one sample in a study of PD-1 blockade in mismatch repair-deficient tumors. Generated by immunoSEQ multiplex PCR, the TCRdb table keeps only in-frame clones and is missing some. The sample includes around 14,000 clones, approximately 84% of them seen just once. Specified time point: approximately 10-day in vitro stimulation with candidate neoantigen peptide 5. These receptors are not linked to any known antigen. The sequencing here drew on cells cultured in vitro, taken from a patient treated with pembrolizumab. The receptor set was obtained from an adult with mismatch repair-deficient cancer.

The rearrangement joins TRBV13 to TRBJ2-1; D might be TRBD2 (6 bases). The V and J ends lost 3 bases and 0 bases respectively, with 6 bases between them. Germline V gene data show CDR1 as PRHDT and CDR2 as FYEKMQ (reference sequence). This CDR3 is built from 14 residues. The chain's CDR3 is CASSLGGSYNEQFF. The CDR3 region has the DNA TGTGCCAGCAGCTTGGGGGGCTCCTACAATGAGCAGTTCTTC.

The J gene is TRBJ1-1, the V gene TRBV19, with D tentatively TRBD1 (5 bases). V lost 4 bases and J lost 1, with 13 bases in between. Germline V gives CDR1 LNHDA, CDR2 SQIVND (reference sequence). The CDR3 extends over 15 amino acids. CDR3 loop: CASSTWDRWNTEAFF. Here the CDR3 DNA reads TGTGCCAGTAGTACTTGGGACCGCTGGAACACTGAAGCTTTCTTT.